This T cell receptor (beta chain) was retrieved from a study of T cell repertoires in cytomegalovirus infection. TCRdb reprocessed the reads with MiXCR, giving one entry per CDR3 protein. The sample holds more than 250,000 distinct CDR3 sequences, around 13% seen once. There are many counts of this clonotype. V gave up 6 bases and J gave up 4 bases, with 3 bases separating them. The germline V gene encodes CDR1 MDHEN and CDR2 SYDVKM. This CDR3 has 10 amino acids. The V and J genes are TRBV28 and TRBJ1-2; unclear D gene. The receptor's source is a human donor in good health (CMV status not recorded). Some clones in this sample may be carry-over from other donors' samples. Sequenced sample: PBMCs. The CDR3 here is CASRGYGYTF. DNA for the CDR3: TGTGCCAGCAGGGGCTATGGCTACACCTTC.